Below, 10 T cell receptor beta chains from the same sample are listed, as sequenced in a study of early T cells in non-severe SARS-CoV-2 infection. TCRdb reanalysed the 5' RACE reads using MiXCR and keeps one entry per CDR3 protein. The sample holds 70,000 or so distinct CDR3 sequences, about 9.5% seen once. The sample consisted of whole blood, taken at baseline. The receptor source for this set is an adult who was a healthcare worker with PCR-confirmed SARS-CoV-2 infection or an uninfected control (not recorded which).

The table lists this clonotype with a few counts. This chain connects TRBV20-1 to TRBJ2-5, with a possible D match to TRBD2 (5 bases). The CDR3 extends over 12 amino acids. V was trimmed by 3 bases and J by 3 bases, leaving 8 bases between them. Germline CDR1 is DFQATT and CDR2 is SNEGSKA (reference sequence). CDR3 DNA sequence: TGCAGTGCTAGCTACGGGGAAGAGACCCAGTACTTC. Translation: CSASYGEETQYF.

The rearrangement links TRBV19 to TRBJ1-6; D call uncertain. CDR3 length equals 15 residues. Germline CDR1 LNHDA, CDR2 SQIVND (reference sequence). The germline V and J ends were trimmed by 5 bases and 7 bases, with 15 bases remaining between them. The CDR3 protein is CASSSLAEENSPLHF. The CDR3 region has the DNA TGTGCCAGTAGTTCCTTGGCAGAGGAGAATTCACCCCTCCACTTT.

The table lists this clonotype with many counts. This rearrangement joins TRBV2 to TRBJ1-2; D perhaps matches TRBD1 (6 bases). The germline V gene has CDR1 SNHLY and CDR2 FYNNEI. Trimming left V 8 bases short and J 8 bases short, with 15 bases between. CDR3 size: 12 residues. This CDR3 reads CASRDNRAGYTF. In nucleotides, the CDR3 is TGTGCCAGCCGGGACAACCGGGCGGGCTACACCTTC.

CDR3 nucleotides: TGTGCCACCGCGGACCCAAGGAACACCGGGGAGCTGTTTTTT. Translation: CATADPRNTGELFF. The J gene is TRBJ2-2, the V gene TRBV24-1; D uncertain. V gave up 9 bases and J gave up 1 base, with 11 bases separating them. The germline V gene has CDR1 KGHDR and CDR2 SFDVKD. The CDR3 length is 14 residues.

The chain is built from TRBV20-1 and TRBJ2-2, with no clear D. This CDR3 is 13 amino acids long. CDR1 is DFQATT and CDR2 is SNEGSKA in the germline V gene (reference sequence). Trimming removed 0 bases from V and 8 bases from J, with 10 bases in between. CDR3 residues: CSAREPGIGELFF. DNA for the CDR3: TGCAGTGCTAGAGAGCCGGGTATAGGGGAGCTGTTTTTT.

Only a few counts were recorded for this clonotype. The chain combines TRBV6-1 with TRBJ1-5; D is uncertain. Germline V lookup: CDR1 MNHNS, CDR2 SASEGT. There are 15 residues in the CDR3. V gave up 6 bases and J gave up 2 bases, with 14 bases separating them. Here the CDR3 reads CASSAVGIGNQPQHF. CDR3 in DNA: TGTGCCAGCAGCGCCGTCGGAATCGGCAATCAGCCCCAGCATTTT.

This clonotype was counted only a few times. The CDR3 loop is CASSLEGTRTYEQYF. The CDR3 nucleotides read TGTGCCAGCAGCTTAGAGGGCACTAGAACCTACGAGCAGTACTTC. This rearrangement joins TRBV11-2 to TRBJ2-7; perhaps TRBD2 as D (5 bases). The CDR3 spans 15 residues. V lost 0 bases and J lost 2, with 11 bases in between. Germline V gives CDR1 SGHAT, CDR2 FQNNGV.

This clonotype was picked up a small number of times. The chain has TRBV6-6 and TRBJ1-5, with a weak D call TRBD1 (6 bases). The V gene's germline CDR1 is MNHNY and CDR2 SVGAGI (reference sequence). V was clipped by 5 bases and J by 5 bases, with 25 bases between them. CDR3 length: 18 residues. The CDR3 sequence: CASSDWTVISGSDQPQHF. For the CDR3, the DNA is TGTGCCAGCAGTGACTGGACAGTAATAAGTGGAAGTGATCAGCCCCAGCATTTT.

This clonotype has a handful of counts. The rearrangement links TRBV5-1 to TRBJ1-1; D ambiguous. The CDR3 has 14 residues. Trimming left V 2 bases short and J 0 bases short, with 8 bases between. The germline gives CDR1 SGHRS, CDR2 YFSETQ. CDR3 amino acids: CASSLTGMNTEAFF. For the CDR3, the DNA is TGCGCCAGCAGCTTAACGGGAATGAACACTGAAGCTTTCTTT.

The gene calls are TRBV4-1 and TRBJ2-3; either TRBD1 or TRBD2 may supply D (5 bases each). The CDR3 covers 14 residues. V was shortened by 2 bases and J by 2 bases, with 8 bases between the two germline ends. The germline V gene encodes CDR1 MGHRA and CDR2 YSYEKL. CDR3 loop: CASSQWGPTDTQYF. CDR3 coding DNA: TGCGCCAGCAGCCAATGGGGACCCACAGATACGCAGTATTTT.